The rows below give T cell receptor beta chains drawn from one sample of a study of response to subunit inactivated influenza vaccine. TCRdb analysed the RT-PCR reads with MiXCR anew, one entry per CDR3 protein. The top ten hold around 10% of the sample, which has roughly 650,000 distinct CDR3 sequences, less than 20% seen once. Sequencing was performed on PBMCs from blood, taken approximately 13 days after vaccination. These receptors all stem from a man over 45 who received an inactivated influenza vaccine. Both conserved end residues are part of each CDR3. The D gene is left open where the match is weak. Size tells how often a clone was seen (once, few, many) or the class of an expanded clone, and some rows leave it out.

clone_size: few; v_call: TRBV6-5; j_call: TRBJ2-5; d_call: -; cdr3_nt: TGTGCCAGCAGTTCCCACGAGCGCAGCCAAGAGACCCAGTACTTC; cdr3_aa: CASSSHERSQETQYF
clone_size: -; v_call: TRBV5-1; j_call: TRBJ2-4; d_call: TRBD1; cdr3_nt: TGCGCCAGCAGCTTCTTGAAACCGGGACAGGGAGCCAAAAACATTCAGTACTTC; cdr3_aa: CASSFLKPGQGAKNIQYF
clone_size: few; v_call: TRBV5-1; j_call: TRBJ1-1; d_call: -; cdr3_nt: TGCGCCAGCAGCTTGCGGACAGCGGGCGCTGAAGCTTTCTTT; cdr3_aa: CASSLRTAGAEAFF
clone_size: -; v_call: TRBV12-3/TRBV12-4; j_call: TRBJ2-1; d_call: TRBD1; cdr3_nt: TGTGCCAGCAGTTTGGCGGGACAGGGTTATGAGCAGTTCTTC; cdr3_aa: CASSLAGQGYEQFF
clone_size: few; v_call: TRBV3-1; j_call: TRBJ1-4; d_call: -; cdr3_nt: TGTGCCAGCAGCCTCCAAGGGGGGCGCGGTGAAAAACTGTTTTTT; cdr3_aa: CASSLQGGRGEKLFF
clone_size: -; v_call: TRBV12-3/TRBV12-4; j_call: TRBJ2-7; d_call: -; cdr3_nt: TGTGCCAGAAGCCACACGGCCTACGAGCAGTACTTC; cdr3_aa: CARSHTAYEQYF
clone_size: few; v_call: TRBV4-1; j_call: TRBJ2-7; d_call: -; cdr3_nt: TGCGCCAGCAGCCAAGACCCCACAGTTACCTACGAGCAGTACTTC; cdr3_aa: CASSQDPTVTYEQYF
clone_size: few; v_call: TRBV10-3; j_call: TRBJ2-1; d_call: TRBD2; cdr3_nt: TGTGCCATCCAGCGGGTGAGCGGGAGCTACAATGAGCAGTTCTTC; cdr3_aa: CAIQRVSGSYNEQFF
clone_size: -; v_call: TRBV4-1; j_call: TRBJ1-2; d_call: -; cdr3_nt: TGCGCCAGCAGCCAAGTGGGGGGCTGGAACTATGGCTACACCTTC; cdr3_aa: CASSQVGGWNYGYTF
clone_size: few; v_call: TRBV6-2/TRBV6-3; j_call: TRBJ2-7; d_call: -; cdr3_nt: TGTGCCAGCAGCGTTGACAGGTTGATCTCCTACGAGCAGTACTTC; cdr3_aa: CASSVDRLISYEQYF
clone_size: -; v_call: TRBV7-9; j_call: TRBJ2-3; d_call: -; cdr3_nt: TGTGCCAGCAGCTTAGGAGGCTTCAGCCCAGATACGCAGTATTTT; cdr3_aa: CASSLGGFSPDTQYF
clone_size: -; v_call: TRBV5-1; j_call: TRBJ1-2; d_call: -; cdr3_nt: TGCGCCAGCAGCTCCACCCCCGGGGCCGCCTATGGCTACACCTTC; cdr3_aa: CASSSTPGAAYGYTF
clone_size: few; v_call: TRBV6-2/TRBV6-3; j_call: TRBJ2-2; d_call: -; cdr3_nt: TGTGCCAGCAGCACCAGACTAGTCAGCGGGGAGCTGTTTTTT; cdr3_aa: CASSTRLVSGELFF
clone_size: few; v_call: TRBV9; j_call: TRBJ2-3; d_call: TRBD2; cdr3_nt: TGTGCCAGCAGCACAGGACTAGCGGCCCGCACAGATACGCAGTATTTT; cdr3_aa: CASSTGLAARTDTQYF
clone_size: few; v_call: TRBV15; j_call: TRBJ2-1; d_call: TRBD2; cdr3_nt: TGTGCCACCAGCAGGATAGCGGGGGGGGGCTACAATGAGCAGTTCTTC; cdr3_aa: CATSRIAGGGYNEQFF
clone_size: -; v_call: TRBV7-2; j_call: TRBJ2-7; d_call: -; cdr3_nt: TGTGCCAGCAGCCTAGCAGGGTTCAACGAGCAGTACTTC; cdr3_aa: CASSLAGFNEQYF
clone_size: -; v_call: TRBV2; j_call: TRBJ2-3; d_call: TRBD2; cdr3_nt: TGTGCCAGCAGCTCCCAGCGGGGGAGCACAGATACGCAGTATTTT; cdr3_aa: CASSSQRGSTDTQYF
clone_size: -; v_call: TRBV2; j_call: TRBJ2-1; d_call: -; cdr3_nt: TGTGCCAGCAGTGAGGGGATCATCTTCTACAATGAGCAGTTCTTC; cdr3_aa: CASSEGIIFYNEQFF
clone_size: few; v_call: TRBV4-3; j_call: TRBJ1-2; d_call: -; cdr3_nt: TGCGCCAGCAGCCAAGCGCAGGCAACTAACTATGGCTACACCTTC; cdr3_aa: CASSQAQATNYGYTF
clone_size: -; v_call: TRBV5-1; j_call: TRBJ1-5; d_call: -; cdr3_nt: TGCGCCAGCAGCTTGGGAGGGGTCGCGGATCAGCCCCAGCATTTT; cdr3_aa: CASSLGGVADQPQHF
clone_size: -; v_call: TRBV5-6; j_call: TRBJ2-7; d_call: TRBD1; cdr3_nt: TGTGCCAGCACCCCCGGGACAGACTACGAGCAGTACTTC; cdr3_aa: CASTPGTDYEQYF
clone_size: many; v_call: TRBV5-1; j_call: TRBJ2-7; d_call: -; cdr3_nt: TGCGCCAGCAGCTTGGCCCCGGCGGGGAGCTCCTACGAGCAGTACTTC; cdr3_aa: CASSLAPAGSSYEQYF